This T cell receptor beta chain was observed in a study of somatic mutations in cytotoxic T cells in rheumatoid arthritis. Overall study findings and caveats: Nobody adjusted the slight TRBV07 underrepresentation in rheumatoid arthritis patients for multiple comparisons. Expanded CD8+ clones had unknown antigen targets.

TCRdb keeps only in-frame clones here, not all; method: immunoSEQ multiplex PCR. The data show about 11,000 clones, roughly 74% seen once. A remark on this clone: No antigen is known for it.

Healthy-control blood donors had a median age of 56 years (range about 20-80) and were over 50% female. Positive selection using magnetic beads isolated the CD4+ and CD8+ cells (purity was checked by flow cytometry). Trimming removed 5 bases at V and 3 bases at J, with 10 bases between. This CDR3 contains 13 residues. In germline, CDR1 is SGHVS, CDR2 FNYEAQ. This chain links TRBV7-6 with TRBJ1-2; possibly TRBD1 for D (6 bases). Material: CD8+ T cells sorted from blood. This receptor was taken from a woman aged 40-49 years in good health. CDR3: CASSGGRDYGYTF. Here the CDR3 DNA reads TGTGCCAGCAGCGGGGGCCGAGACTATGGCTACACCTTC.